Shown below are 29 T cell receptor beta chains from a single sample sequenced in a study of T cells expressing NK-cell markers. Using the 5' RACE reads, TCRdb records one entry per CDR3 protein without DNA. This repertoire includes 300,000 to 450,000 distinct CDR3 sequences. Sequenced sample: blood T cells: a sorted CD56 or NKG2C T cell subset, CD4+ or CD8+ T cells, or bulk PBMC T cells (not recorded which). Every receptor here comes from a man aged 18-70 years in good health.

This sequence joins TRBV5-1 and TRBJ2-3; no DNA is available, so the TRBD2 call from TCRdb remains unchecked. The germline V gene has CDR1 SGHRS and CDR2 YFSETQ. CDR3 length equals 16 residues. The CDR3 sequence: CASSLVGLAYTDTQYF.

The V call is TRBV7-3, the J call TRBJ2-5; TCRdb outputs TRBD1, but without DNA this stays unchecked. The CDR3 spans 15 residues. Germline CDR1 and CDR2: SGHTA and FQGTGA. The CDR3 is CASSPRRGAQETQYF.

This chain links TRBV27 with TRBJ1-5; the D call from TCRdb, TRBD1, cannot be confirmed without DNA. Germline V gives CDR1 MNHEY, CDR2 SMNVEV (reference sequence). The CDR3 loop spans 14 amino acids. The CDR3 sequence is CASSRQNSNQPQHF.

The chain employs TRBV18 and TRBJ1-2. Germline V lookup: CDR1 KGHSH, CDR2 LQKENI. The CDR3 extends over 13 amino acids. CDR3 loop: CASSLTPDYGYTF.

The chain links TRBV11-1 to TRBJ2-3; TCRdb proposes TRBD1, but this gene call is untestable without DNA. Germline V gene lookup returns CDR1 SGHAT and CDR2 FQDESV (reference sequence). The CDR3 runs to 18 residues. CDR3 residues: CASSLPIETPLSTDTQYF.

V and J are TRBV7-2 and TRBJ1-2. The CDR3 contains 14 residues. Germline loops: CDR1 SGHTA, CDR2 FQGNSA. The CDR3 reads CASSLATTDRGYTF.

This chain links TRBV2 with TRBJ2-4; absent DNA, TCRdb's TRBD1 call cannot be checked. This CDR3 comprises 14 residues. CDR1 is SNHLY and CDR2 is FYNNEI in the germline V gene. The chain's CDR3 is CASGPGQGTNIQYF. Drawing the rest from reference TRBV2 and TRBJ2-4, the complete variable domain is EPEVTQTPSHQVTQMGQEVILRCVPISNHLYFYWYRQILGQKVEFLVSFYNNEISEKSEIFDDQFSVERPDGSNFTLKIRSTKLEDSAMYFCASGPGQGTNIQYFGAGTRLSVL.

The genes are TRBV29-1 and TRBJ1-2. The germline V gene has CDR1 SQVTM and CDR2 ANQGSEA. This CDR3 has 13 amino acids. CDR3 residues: CSAPGFGNYGYTF.

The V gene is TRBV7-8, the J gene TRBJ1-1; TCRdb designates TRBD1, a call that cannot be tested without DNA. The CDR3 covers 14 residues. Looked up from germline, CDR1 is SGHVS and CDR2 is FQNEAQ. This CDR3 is CASSSRWGRAEAFF. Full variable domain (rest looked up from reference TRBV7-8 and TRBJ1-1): GAGVSQSPRYKVAKRGQDVALRCDPISGHVSLFWYQQALGQGPEFLTYFQNEAQLDKSGLPSDRFFAERPEGSVSTLKIQRTQQEDSAVYLCASSSRWGRAEAFFGQGTRLTVV.

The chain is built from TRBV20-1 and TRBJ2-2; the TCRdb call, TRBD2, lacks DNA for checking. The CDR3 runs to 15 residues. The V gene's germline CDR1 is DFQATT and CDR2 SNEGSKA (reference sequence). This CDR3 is CSAISRGNGTGELFF.

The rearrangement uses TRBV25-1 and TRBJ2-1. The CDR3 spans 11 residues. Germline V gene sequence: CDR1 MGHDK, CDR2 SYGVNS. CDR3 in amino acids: CASSEKDEQFF. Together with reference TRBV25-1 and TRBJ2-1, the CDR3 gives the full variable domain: EADIYQTPRYLVIGTGKKITLECSQTMGHDKMYWYQQDPGMELHLIHYSYGVNSTEKGDLSSESTVSRIRTEHFPLTLESARPSHTSQYLCASSEKDEQFFGPGTRLTVL.

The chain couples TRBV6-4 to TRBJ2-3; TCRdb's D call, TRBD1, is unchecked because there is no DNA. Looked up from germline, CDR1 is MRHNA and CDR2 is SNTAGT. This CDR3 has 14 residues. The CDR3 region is CASRRDQGTDTQYF.

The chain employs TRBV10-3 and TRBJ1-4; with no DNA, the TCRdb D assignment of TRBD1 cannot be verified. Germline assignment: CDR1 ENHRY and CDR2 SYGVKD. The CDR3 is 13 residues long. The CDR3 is CASSQAHNEKLFF.

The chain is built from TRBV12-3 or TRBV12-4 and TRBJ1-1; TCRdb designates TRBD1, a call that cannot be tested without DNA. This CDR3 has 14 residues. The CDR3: CASSLANRGDRAFF.

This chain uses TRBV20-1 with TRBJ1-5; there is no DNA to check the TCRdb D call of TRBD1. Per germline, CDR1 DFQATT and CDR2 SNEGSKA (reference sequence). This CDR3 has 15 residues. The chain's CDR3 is CSARSKGVGNQPQHF.

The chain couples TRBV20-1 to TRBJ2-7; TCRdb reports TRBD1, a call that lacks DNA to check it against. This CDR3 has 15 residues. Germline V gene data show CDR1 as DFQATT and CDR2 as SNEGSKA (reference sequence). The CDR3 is CSARTHRGSAYEQYF.

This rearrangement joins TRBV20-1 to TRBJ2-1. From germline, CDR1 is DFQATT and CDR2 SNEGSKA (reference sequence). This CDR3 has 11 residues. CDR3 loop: CSAWNRLEQFF.

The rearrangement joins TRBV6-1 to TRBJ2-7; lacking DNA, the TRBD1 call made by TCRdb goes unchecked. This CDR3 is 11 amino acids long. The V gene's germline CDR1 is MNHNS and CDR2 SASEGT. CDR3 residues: CASSHGRLEYF.

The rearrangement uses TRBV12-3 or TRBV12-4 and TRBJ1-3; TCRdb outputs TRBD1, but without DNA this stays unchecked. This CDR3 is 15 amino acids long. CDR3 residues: CASSLRGFPGNTIYF.

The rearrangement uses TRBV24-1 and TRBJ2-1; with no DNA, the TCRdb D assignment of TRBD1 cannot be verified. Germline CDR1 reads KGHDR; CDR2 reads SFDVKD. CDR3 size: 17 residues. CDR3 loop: CATSDRTGAGSYNEQFF.

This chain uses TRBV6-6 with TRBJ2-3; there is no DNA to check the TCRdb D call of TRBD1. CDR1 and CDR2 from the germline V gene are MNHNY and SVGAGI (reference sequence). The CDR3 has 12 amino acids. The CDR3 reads CASTLDRDRQYF.

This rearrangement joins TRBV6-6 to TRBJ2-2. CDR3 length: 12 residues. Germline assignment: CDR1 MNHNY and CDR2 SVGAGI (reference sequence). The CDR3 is CAGQTNTGELFF.

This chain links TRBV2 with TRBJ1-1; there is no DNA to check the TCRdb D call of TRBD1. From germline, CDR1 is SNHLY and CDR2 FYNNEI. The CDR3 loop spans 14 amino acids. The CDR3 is CASSKGQGVTEAFF.

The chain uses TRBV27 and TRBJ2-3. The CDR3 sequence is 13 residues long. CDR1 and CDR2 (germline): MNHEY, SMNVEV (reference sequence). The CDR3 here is CASNGHNADTQYF.

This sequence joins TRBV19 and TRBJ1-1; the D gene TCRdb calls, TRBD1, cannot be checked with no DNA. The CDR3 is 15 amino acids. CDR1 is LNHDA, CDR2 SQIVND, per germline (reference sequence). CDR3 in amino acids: CASSTTGGAYTEAFF.

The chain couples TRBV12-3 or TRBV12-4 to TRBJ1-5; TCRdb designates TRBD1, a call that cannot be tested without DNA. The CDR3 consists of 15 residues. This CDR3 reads CASSSRGFINQPQHF.

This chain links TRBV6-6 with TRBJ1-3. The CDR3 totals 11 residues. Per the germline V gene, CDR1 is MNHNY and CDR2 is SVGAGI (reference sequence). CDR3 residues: CASRGRATIYF.

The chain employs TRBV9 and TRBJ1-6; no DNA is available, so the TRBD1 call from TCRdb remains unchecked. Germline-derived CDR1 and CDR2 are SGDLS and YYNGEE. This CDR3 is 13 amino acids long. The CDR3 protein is CASSAWQGTPLHF. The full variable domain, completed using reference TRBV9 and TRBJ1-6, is DSGVTQTPKHLITATGQRVTLRCSPRSGDLSVYWYQQSLDQGLQFLIQYYNGEERAKGNILERFSAQQFPDLHSELNLSSLELGDSALYFCASSAWQGTPLHFGNGTRLTVT.

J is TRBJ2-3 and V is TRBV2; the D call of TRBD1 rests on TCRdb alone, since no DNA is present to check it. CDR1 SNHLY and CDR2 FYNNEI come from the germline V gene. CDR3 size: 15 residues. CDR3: CASSSTGRPGDTQYF.